The clone carrying this T cell receptor beta chain has a count of ten or more. Time point defined: newly diagnosed GD, antithyroid drugs for less than 3 months. Isolated PBMC RNA provided the starting material for the TCR library. Arm-PCR with iRepertoire HTBI primers amplified the CDR3 regions for these TCR beta libraries. TCRdb passed the multiplex PCR reads through MiXCR, listing each CDR3 protein once. The sample holds 550,000 to 600,000 distinct CDR3 sequences, around 16% seen once. This specimen comes from a study of regulatory T cells in long-lasting Graves disease. Study overall: The antithyroid drugs taken by newly diagnosed Graves' patients had been used for under 3 months.

Trimming pared 2 bases from V and 1 base from J, leaving 9 bases between. This CDR3 has 14 residues. In addition, the sample was reused for a study of T cells in Graves' hyperthyroidism and ophthalmopathy.

The genes are TRBV12-3 or TRBV12-4 and TRBJ2-7; the D is unclear. The receptor comes from a man younger than 35 with Graves disease. Sequencing was performed on peripheral blood mononuclear cells (PBMCs), taken at new diagnosis, from a patient treated with antithyroid drugs. CDR3 nucleotides: TGTGCCAGCAGTTTACAGGACCCTTCCTACGAGCAGTACTTC. It yields the protein CASSLQDPSYEQYF.